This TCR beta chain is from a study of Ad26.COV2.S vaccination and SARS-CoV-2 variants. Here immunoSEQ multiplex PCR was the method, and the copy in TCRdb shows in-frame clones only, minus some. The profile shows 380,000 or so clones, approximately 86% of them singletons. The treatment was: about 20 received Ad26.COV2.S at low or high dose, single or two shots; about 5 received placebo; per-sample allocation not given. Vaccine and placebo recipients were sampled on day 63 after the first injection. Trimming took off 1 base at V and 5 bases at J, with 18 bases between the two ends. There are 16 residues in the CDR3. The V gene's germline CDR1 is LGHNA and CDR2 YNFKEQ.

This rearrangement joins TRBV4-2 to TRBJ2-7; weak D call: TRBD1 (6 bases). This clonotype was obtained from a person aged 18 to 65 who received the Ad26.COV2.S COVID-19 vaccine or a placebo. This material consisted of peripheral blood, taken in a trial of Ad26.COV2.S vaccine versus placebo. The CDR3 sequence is CASSQAAGVSLNEQYF. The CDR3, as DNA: TGTGCCAGCAGCCAAGCGGCAGGGGTTTCTCTTAACGAGCAGTACTTC.